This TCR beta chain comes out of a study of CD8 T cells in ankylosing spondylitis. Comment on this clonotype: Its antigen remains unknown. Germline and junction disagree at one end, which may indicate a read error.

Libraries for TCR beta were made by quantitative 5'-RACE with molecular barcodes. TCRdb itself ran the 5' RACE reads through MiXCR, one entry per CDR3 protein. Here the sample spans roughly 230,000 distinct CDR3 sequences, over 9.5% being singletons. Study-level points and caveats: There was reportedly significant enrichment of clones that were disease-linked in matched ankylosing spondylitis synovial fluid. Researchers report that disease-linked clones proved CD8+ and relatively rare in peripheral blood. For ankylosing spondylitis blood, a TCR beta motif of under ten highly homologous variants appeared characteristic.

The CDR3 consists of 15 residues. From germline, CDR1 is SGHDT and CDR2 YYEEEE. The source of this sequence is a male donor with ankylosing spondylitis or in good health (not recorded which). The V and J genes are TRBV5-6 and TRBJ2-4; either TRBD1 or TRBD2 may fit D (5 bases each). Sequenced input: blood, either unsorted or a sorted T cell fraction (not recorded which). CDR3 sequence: CASSGSGRMKNIQNF. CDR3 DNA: TGTGCCAGCAGCGGATCGGGACGGATGAAAAACATTCAGAACTTC.